This T cell receptor (beta chain) was identified in a study of PD-L1 blockade in urothelial cancer. About the study: Each patient had 0 to 3 earlier chemotherapy regimens. T cells numbered a median of approximately 150,000 in the blood samples.

Each patient gave between 1 and 8 samples of peripheral blood mononuclear cells, which were collected pretreatment and during treatment. PCRs were each spiked with synthetic TCR analog templates. Sequencing used immunoSEQ multiplex PCR; TCRdb keeps in-frame clones, though not all of them. Of 25,000 to 35,000 clones in the sample, over 70% were seen once. The material sequenced was PBMCs, taken around atezolizumab (anti-PD-L1) treatment. The sequence was collected from a man in his fifties or sixties with urothelial cancer.

DNA for the CDR3: TGTGCTAGTGGTTCTCTAGCGGGAGTGGACGAGCAGTACTTC. Translated, it gives CASGSLAGVDEQYF. The chain combines TRBV12-5 with TRBJ2-7, with 10 positions matching TRBD2. Unmatched junction bases numbered 5, after V lost 4 bases and J lost 5 bases. The CDR3 extends over 14 amino acids. Germline V lookup: CDR1 LGHNT, CDR2 FRNRAP.